Sequencing of this T cell receptor (beta chain) was carried out in a study of Ad26.COV2.S vaccination and SARS-CoV-2 variants. As to treatment: roughly 18 received Ad26.COV2.S at low or high dose, single or two shots; roughly five received placebo; per-sample allocation not given. Samples analyzed were those drawn on day 63 after the first vaccine or placebo injection. Only in-frame clones appear in the TCRdb table, and some are missing; sequencing was by immunoSEQ multiplex PCR. The table shows around 240,000 clones, with 85% to 90% occurring only once. Notes on this clone: The antigen remains unidentified.

Trimming removed 3 bases at V and 8 bases at J, with 11 bases between. The CDR3 loop spans 13 amino acids. Germline-derived CDR1 and CDR2 are MDHEN and SYDVKM. Notes on the study in general: Total T cell responses, in the TCR breadth and depth analyses, may have been underestimated.

This rearrangement joins TRBV28 to TRBJ2-4; D possibly corresponds to TRBD1 (6 bases). This sequence originates from a person between 18 and 60 years old who received the Ad26.COV2.S COVID-19 vaccine or a placebo. Sequenced material: peripheral blood, taken in a trial of Ad26.COV2.S vaccine versus placebo. CDR3 nucleotide sequence: TGTGCCAGCAGTTTTGGGGACACCGACATTCAGTACTTC. As protein: CASSFGDTDIQYF.